This entry describes one TCR beta chain. The antigen remains unidentified. The data were obtained in a study of T cell responses to AZD1222 COVID-19 vaccine. Study-wide results and limits: The donor cohort was predominantly white British with a female majority, and clonal diversity may have been underestimated. Spike-specific TCRs gained breadth and depth after people received two AZD1222 doses. The span of vaccine-associated CD4 TCRs extended across spike, with dominance at 160-218 and 743-854.

Libraries were prepared by immunoSEQ multiplex PCR; TCRdb keeps only in-frame clonotypes and omits some of them. The sample records some 62,000 clones, over 60% being singletons. The trim removed 2 bases at V and 5 bases at J, leaving 3 bases unmatched. The germline gives CDR1 MNHEY, CDR2 SVGAGI. The CDR3 is 14 residues long. The input for sequencing was peripheral blood, taken on day 0 of AZD1222 vaccination. The receptor comes from an adult in good health. The chain is built from TRBV6-5 and TRBJ1-2; 9 positions agree with TRBD1. CDR3 DNA: TGTGCCAGCAGTTACGGGGACAGGGTTTATGGCTACACCTTC. Its translation is CASSYGDRVYGYTF.